A single sample is the source of the 18 T cell receptor beta chains below, sequenced in a study of blood T cell repertoires in COVID-19. The data were produced by immunoSEQ multiplex PCR, yet TCRdb's version contains in-frame clones alone and is incomplete. Counted here are fewer than 300,000 clones, approximately 90% occurring once; the ten biggest clones make up 2% to 2.5%. The specimen was peripheral blood. These receptors all stem from a woman under 40 with COVID-19, enrolled during active disease.

The chain has TRBV28 and TRBJ2-7; D is undetermined. The CDR3 has 15 amino acids. Germline loops: CDR1 MDHEN, CDR2 SYDVKM. V lost 2 bases and J 0 bases, leaving 11 bases between the germline ends. CDR3 in DNA: TGTGCCAGCAGTTTACCAGTTTCTAGCTCCTACGAGCAGTACTTC. Protein sequence: CASSLPVSSSYEQYF.

The chain couples TRBV3-1 (or the pseudogene TRBV3-2) to TRBJ2-2; TRBD2 agrees at 10 bases. The V gene end was trimmed by 0 bases and the J gene end by 7 bases; junction bases not matched to a gene: 8. The CDR3 runs 17 residues. CDR1 is LGHDT, CDR2 YNNKEL, per germline (reference sequence). The CDR3, as DNA: TGTGCCAGCAGCCAAGAATTAACTAGCGGGATCAGCGGGGAGCTGTTTTTT. As protein: CASSQELTSGISGELFF.

This chain connects TRBV30 to TRBJ1-1; TRBD1 is a possible D gene (6 bases). V gave up 6 bases and J gave up 4 bases, with 15 bases separating them. Germline CDR1 reads GTSNPN; CDR2 reads SVGIG (reference sequence). The CDR3 covers 13 residues. The CDR3 DNA follows: TGTGCCTGCCGGGACAAAAGGTCCACTGAAGCTTTCTTT. This encodes CACRDKRSTEAFF.

J is TRBJ1-2 and V is TRBV19; D ambiguous. Germline CDR1 and CDR2: LNHDA and SQIVND (reference sequence). The length of the CDR3 is 11 residues. V lost 8 bases and J lost 3, with 7 bases in between. The CDR3 DNA follows: TGTGCCAGTTCAGACTACTATGGCTACACCTTC. As protein: CASSDYYGYTF.

The chain employs TRBV4-2 and TRBJ2-7; 7 bases are shared with TRBD2. Germline CDR1 reads LGHNA; CDR2 reads YNFKEQ. The CDR3 runs 14 residues. After removal of 4 bases from V and 0 bases from J, the junction contained 3 bases not matched to a gene. CDR3 region: CASSLGLVSYEQYF. CDR3 sequence (DNA): TGTGCCAGCAGCCTTGGACTAGTCTCCTACGAGCAGTACTTC.

The chain is built from TRBV7-2 and TRBJ2-5; 7 bases map to TRBD1. With V trimmed by 4 bases and J by 5 bases, 4 bases remained unmatched. Germline CDR1 and CDR2: SGHTA and FQGNSA. The CDR3 is 13 residues long. The CDR3 region has the DNA TGTGCCAGCAGCTCACAGGGGTCGGAGACCCAGTACTTC. This codes for CASSSQGSETQYF. The whole variable domain, remainder taken from reference TRBV7-2 and TRBJ2-5, is GAGVSQSPSNKVTEKGKDVELRCDPISGHTALYWYRQSLGQGLEFLIYFQGNSAPDKSGLPSDRFSAERTGGSVSTLTIQRTQQEDSAVYLCASSSQGSETQYFGPGTRLLVL.

J is TRBJ1-4 and V is TRBV11-2, with 7 bases that match TRBD1. V gave up 1 base and J gave up 4 bases; unmatched junction bases: 6. CDR1 and CDR2 (germline): SGHAT, FQNNGV. The CDR3 loop spans 16 amino acids. CDR3 nucleotides: TGTGCCAGCAGCTTAGGCACAGGGGCCGGTAATGAAAAACTGTTTTTT. Translation: CASSLGTGAGNEKLFF.

The chain employs TRBV19 and TRBJ2-1, with TRBD2 as a possible D gene (5 bases). The V end was cut by 3 bases, the J end by 0 bases, with 6 bases between. CDR3 size: 14 residues. Germline values: CDR1 LNHDA, CDR2 SQIVND (reference sequence). The CDR3 DNA reads TGTGCCAGTAGTATTGAGGGCTCCTACAATGAGCAGTTCTTC. It is translated as CASSIEGSYNEQFF.

The CDR3 region is CASSLVAGGLIYNEQFF. For the CDR3, the DNA is TGTGCCAGCAGCTTAGTGGCGGGAGGGCTAATATACAATGAGCAGTTCTTC. The chain couples TRBV7-9 to TRBJ2-1; 9 nucleotides agree with TRBD2. CDR3 length: 17 residues. Germline-derived CDR1 and CDR2 are SEHNR and FQNEAQ (reference sequence). Trimming cost V 1 base and J 4 bases; bases outside gene matches: 8.

The V and J genes are TRBV3-1 (or the pseudogene TRBV3-2) and TRBJ2-5, with 11 bases that match TRBD1. Germline V gene sequence: CDR1 LGHDT, CDR2 YNNKEL (reference sequence). The V segment lost 4 bases and the J segment 7 bases; nucleotides outside the gene matches: 11. This CDR3 has 16 residues. In nucleotides, the CDR3 is TGTGCCAGCAGCCCTACCGGGACAGGGGGTGTTGGGACCCAGTACTTC. Translated, it gives CASSPTGTGGVGTQYF.

The chain has TRBV11-2 and TRBJ2-1; a weak D match, TRBD1 (5 bases). The germline V gene has CDR1 SGHAT and CDR2 FQNNGV. With 6 bases removed from V and 4 bases from J, the gap between germline ends came to 16 bases. The CDR3 is 15 residues long. In nucleotides, the CDR3 is TGTGCCAGCAGACCCCAGGGAAGTCAGTACAATGAGCAGTTCTTC. This translates into CASRPQGSQYNEQFF.

V and J are TRBV4-2 and TRBJ1-4, with 8 nucleotides matching TRBD1. CDR1 and CDR2 from the germline V gene are LGHNA and YNFKEQ. This CDR3 region has 15 residues. The J segment lost 6 bases and the V segment lost 0 bases, leaving 3 bases of the junction unmatched. The CDR3 coding sequence is TGTGCCAGCAGCCAAGAAACACAGGGGGATGAAAAACTGTTTTTT. This encodes CASSQETQGDEKLFF.

This chain links TRBV5-1 with TRBJ2-6, with D unresolved. The CDR3 length is 17 residues. In germline, CDR1 is SGHRS, CDR2 YFSETQ. V was pared by 0 bases and J by 0 bases, with 10 bases between. The chain's CDR3 is CASSLDGMISGANVLTF. The CDR3 DNA reads TGCGCCAGCAGCTTGGACGGTATGATCTCTGGGGCCAACGTCCTGACTTTC.

This chain connects TRBV6-1 to TRBJ1-2; D ambiguous. The CDR3 loop spans 15 amino acids. V lost 2 bases to trimming and J lost 10 bases, with 20 bases between them. Germline CDR1 MNHNS, CDR2 SASEGT. Here the CDR3 reads CASSENWGRLWDYTF. Written as DNA, the CDR3 is TGTGCCAGCAGTGAAAACTGGGGTCGACTATGGGACTACACCTTC.

This chain uses TRBV5-6 with TRBJ1-1, with D possibly being TRBD1 (5 bases). This CDR3 has 15 residues. Germline CDR1 SGHDT, CDR2 YYEEEE. The germline V and J ends were trimmed by 1 base and 3 bases, with 13 bases remaining between them. As DNA, the CDR3 is TGTGCCAGCAGCTTGATCGCGCAGGGATACACTGAAGCTTTCTTT. This translates into CASSLIAQGYTEAFF.

The chain carries TRBV18 and TRBJ2-7, with D possibly being TRBD1 (6 bases). The CDR3 runs to 15 residues. Trimming removed 3 bases at V and 3 bases at J, with 15 bases between. CDR1 KGHSH and CDR2 LQKENI come from the germline V gene. CDR3 DNA: TGTGCCAGCTCACCGAACCGGGACACTCTCTACGAGCAGTACTTC. This encodes CASSPNRDTLYEQYF.

This chain connects TRBV5-4 to TRBJ2-3, with D perhaps matching TRBD2 (6 bases). The CDR3 loop spans 16 amino acids. V was clipped by 0 bases and J by 0 bases, with 11 bases between them. CDR1 and CDR2 (germline): SGHNT, YYREEE (reference sequence). The DNA for the CDR3 is TGTGCCAGCAGCTTGGCCCGCGGGACTAGCACAGATACGCAGTATTTT. Its translation: CASSLARGTSTDTQYF.

The CDR3 protein is CASSLSGNNEKLFF. CDR3 in DNA: TGTGCCAGCAGTCTGTCGGGGAATAATGAAAAACTGTTTTTT. The rearrangement joins TRBV28 to TRBJ1-4; D call uncertain. CDR3 size: 14 residues. With 5 bases removed from V and 4 bases from J, the gap between germline ends came to 11 bases. Germline CDR1 and CDR2: MDHEN and SYDVKM.